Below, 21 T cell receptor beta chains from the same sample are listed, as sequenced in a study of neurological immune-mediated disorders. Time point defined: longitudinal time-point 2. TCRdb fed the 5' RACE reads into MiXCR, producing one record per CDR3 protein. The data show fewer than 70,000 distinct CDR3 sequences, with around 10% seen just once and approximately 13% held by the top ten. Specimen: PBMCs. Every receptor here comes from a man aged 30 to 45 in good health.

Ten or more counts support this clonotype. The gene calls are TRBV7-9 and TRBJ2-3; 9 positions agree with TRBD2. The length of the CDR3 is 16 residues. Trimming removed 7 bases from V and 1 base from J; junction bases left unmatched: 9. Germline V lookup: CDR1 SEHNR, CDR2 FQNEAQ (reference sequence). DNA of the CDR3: TGTGCCAGCATCCAGGCGTCTAGCGGGGGCACAGATACGCAGTATTTT. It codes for CASIQASSGGTDTQYF.

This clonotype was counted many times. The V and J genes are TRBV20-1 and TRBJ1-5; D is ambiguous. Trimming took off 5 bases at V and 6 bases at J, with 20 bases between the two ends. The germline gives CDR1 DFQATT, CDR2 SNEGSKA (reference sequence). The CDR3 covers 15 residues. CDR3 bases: TGCAGTGCTCAGACCCCCGGGGTAGGACGTCAGCCCCAGCATTTT. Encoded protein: CSAQTPGVGRQPQHF.

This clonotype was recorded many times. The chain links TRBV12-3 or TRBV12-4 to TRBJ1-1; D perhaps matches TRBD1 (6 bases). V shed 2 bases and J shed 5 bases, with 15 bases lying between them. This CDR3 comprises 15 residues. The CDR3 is CASSLYIGGGTEAFF. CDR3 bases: TGTGCCAGCAGTTTATATATAGGAGGGGGGACTGAAGCTTTCTTT.

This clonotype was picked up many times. In nucleotides, the CDR3 is TGCAGTGCTAGATCAGGACTAGCGGTCCAAGAGACCCAGTACTTC. Translating it yields CSARSGLAVQETQYF. The chain couples TRBV20-1 to TRBJ2-5, with 10 nucleotides matching TRBD2. CDR1 is DFQATT, CDR2 SNEGSKA, per germline (reference sequence). The trim removed 2 bases at V and 1 base at J, leaving 4 bases unmatched. The CDR3 contains 15 residues.

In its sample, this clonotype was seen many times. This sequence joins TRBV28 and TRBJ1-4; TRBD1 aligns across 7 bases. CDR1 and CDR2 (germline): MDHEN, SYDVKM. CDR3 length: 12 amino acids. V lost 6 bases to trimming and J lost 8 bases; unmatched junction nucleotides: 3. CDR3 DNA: TGTGCCAGCAGGGGGACAGAAGAAAAACTGTTTTTT. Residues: CASRGTEEKLFF.

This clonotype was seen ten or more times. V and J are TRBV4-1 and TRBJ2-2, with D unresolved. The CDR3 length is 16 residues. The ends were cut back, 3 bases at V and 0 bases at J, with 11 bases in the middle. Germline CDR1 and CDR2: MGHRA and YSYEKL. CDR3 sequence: CASSQGAFANTGELFF. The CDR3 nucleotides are TGCGCCAGCAGCCAGGGTGCGTTCGCGAACACCGGGGAGCTGTTTTTT.

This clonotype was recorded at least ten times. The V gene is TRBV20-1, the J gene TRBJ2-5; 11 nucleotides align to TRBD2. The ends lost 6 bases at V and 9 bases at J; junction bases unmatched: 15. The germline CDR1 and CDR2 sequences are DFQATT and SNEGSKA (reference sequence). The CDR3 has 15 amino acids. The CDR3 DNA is TGCAGTGCCAGCCTGGGACTAGCGGTTGATGGGCCCCAGTACTTC. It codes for CSASLGLAVDGPQYF.

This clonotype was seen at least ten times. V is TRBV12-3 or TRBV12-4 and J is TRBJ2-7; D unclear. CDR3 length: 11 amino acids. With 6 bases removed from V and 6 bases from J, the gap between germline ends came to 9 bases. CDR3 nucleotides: TGTGCCAGCAGCTACAGATTCGAGCAGTACTTC. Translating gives CASSYRFEQYF.

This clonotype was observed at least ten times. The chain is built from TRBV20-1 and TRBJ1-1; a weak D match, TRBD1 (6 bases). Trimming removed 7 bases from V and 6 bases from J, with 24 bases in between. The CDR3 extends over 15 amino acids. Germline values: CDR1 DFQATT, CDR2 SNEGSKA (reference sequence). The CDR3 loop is CSVRRGSEAVAEAFF. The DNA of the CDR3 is TGCAGTGTCCGGAGGGGGTCGGAGGCGGTGGCTGAAGCTTTCTTT.

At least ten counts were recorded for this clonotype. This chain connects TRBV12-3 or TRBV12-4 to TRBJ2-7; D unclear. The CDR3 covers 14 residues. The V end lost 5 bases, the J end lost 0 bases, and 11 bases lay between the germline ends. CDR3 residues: CASSPMTSSYEQYF. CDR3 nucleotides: TGTGCCAGCAGTCCTATGACCTCCTCCTACGAGCAGTACTTC.

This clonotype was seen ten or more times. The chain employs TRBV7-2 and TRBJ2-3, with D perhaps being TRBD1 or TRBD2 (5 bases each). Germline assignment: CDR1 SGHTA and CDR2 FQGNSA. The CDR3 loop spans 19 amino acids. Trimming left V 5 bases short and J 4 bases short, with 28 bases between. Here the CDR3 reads CASSAETRPGPRSADTQYF. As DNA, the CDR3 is TGTGCCAGCAGCGCAGAAACACGACCGGGACCCCGAAGCGCAGATACGCAGTATTTT.

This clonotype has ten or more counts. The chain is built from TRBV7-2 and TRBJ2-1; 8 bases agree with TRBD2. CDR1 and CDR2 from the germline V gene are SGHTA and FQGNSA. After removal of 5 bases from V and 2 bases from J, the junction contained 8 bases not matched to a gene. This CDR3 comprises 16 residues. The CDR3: CASSHRSGSTYNEQFF. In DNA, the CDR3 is TGTGCCAGCAGCCACCGAAGCGGGAGTACCTACAATGAGCAGTTCTTC.

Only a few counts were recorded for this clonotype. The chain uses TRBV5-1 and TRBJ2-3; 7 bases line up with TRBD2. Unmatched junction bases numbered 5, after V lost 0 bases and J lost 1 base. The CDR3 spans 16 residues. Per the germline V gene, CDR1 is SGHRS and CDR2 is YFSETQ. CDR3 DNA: TGCGCCAGCAGCTTGGCCCTGGGGAGGGGCACAGATACGCAGTATTTT. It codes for CASSLALGRGTDTQYF.

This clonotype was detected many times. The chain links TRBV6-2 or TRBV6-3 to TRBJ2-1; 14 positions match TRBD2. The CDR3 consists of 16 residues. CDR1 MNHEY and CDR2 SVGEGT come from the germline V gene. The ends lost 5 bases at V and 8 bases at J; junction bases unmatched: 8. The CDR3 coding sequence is TGTGCCAGCAGTCCGATTGGGACTAGCGGGAGCGATGAGCAGTTCTTC. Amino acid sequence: CASSPIGTSGSDEQFF.

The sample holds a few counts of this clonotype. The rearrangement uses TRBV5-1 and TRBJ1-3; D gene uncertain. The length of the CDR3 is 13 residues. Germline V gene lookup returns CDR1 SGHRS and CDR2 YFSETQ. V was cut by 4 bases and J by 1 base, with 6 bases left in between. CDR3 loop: CASSLGSGNTIYF. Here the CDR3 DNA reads TGCGCCAGCAGCCTGGGGTCTGGAAACACCATATATTTT.

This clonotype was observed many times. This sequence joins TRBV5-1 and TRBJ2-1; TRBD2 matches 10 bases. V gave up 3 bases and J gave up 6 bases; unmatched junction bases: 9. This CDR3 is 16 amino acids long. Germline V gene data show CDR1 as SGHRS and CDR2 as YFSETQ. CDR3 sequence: CASSSPSGRGFNEQFF. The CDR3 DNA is TGCGCCAGCAGCTCGCCTAGCGGGAGAGGCTTCAATGAGCAGTTCTTC.

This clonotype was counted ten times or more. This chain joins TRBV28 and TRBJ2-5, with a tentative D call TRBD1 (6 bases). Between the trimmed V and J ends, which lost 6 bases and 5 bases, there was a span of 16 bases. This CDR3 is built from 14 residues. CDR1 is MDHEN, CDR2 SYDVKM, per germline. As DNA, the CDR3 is TGTGCCAGCAGACCACAGGGACGTACGGAGACCCAGTACTTC. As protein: CASRPQGRTETQYF.

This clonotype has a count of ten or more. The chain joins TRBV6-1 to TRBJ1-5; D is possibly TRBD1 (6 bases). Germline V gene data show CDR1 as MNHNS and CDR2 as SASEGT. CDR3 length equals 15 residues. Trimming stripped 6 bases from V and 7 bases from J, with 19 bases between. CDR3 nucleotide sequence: TGTGCCAGCAGAAGGGTGGGGGGCTTCGACCAGCCCCAGCATTTT. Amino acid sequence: CASRRVGGFDQPQHF.

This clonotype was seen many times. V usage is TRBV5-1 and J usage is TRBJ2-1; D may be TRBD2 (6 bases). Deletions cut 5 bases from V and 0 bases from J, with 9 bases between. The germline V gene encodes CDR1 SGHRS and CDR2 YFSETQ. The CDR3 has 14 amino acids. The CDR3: CASRRDPSYNEQFF. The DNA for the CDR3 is TGCGCCAGCAGGCGGGACCCCTCCTACAATGAGCAGTTCTTC.

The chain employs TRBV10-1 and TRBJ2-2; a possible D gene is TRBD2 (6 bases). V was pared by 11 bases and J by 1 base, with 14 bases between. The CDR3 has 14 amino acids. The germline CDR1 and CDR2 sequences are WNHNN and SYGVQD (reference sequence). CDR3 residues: CADIRRENTGELFF. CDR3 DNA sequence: TGCGCCGATATTAGGCGGGAGAACACCGGGGAGCTGTTTTTT.

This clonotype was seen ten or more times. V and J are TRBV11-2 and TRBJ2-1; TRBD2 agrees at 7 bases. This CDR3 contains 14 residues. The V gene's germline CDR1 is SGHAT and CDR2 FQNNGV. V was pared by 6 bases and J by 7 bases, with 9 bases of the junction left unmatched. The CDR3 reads CASRSRGSGNEQFF. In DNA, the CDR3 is TGTGCCAGCAGATCGCGCGGGAGCGGGAATGAGCAGTTCTTC. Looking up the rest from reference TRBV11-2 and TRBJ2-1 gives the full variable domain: EAGVAQSPRYKIIEKRQSVAFWCNPISGHATLYWYQQILGQGPKLLIQFQNNGVVDDSQLPKDRFSAERLKGVDSTLKIQPAKLEDSAVYLCASRSRGSGNEQFFGPGTRLTVL.